This note documents a single TCR beta chain sequence. The sample originates from a study of cytomegalovirus exposure and HLA in healthy donors. The PCR had 60 Vbeta and 13 Jbeta primers. Measured with immunoSEQ multiplex PCR; TCRdb has only the in-frame clones, and not every one. Of approximately 160,000 clones in the sample, 82% were seen once. Unmatched junction bases numbered 16, after V lost 2 bases and J lost 4 bases. Germline V gives CDR1 PRHDT, CDR2 FYEKMQ (reference sequence). The length of the CDR3 is 19 residues. The sequenced sample was PBMCs. The V call is TRBV13, the J call TRBJ2-3, with 9 bases matching TRBD2. The TCR comes from a girl between 2 and 10 years old in good health and CMV-seropositive. CDR3 residues: CASSLFSIDSGRWADTQYF. The CDR3 DNA follows: TGTGCCAGCAGCTTATTTTCTATCGATAGCGGGAGATGGGCAGATACGCAGTATTTT.